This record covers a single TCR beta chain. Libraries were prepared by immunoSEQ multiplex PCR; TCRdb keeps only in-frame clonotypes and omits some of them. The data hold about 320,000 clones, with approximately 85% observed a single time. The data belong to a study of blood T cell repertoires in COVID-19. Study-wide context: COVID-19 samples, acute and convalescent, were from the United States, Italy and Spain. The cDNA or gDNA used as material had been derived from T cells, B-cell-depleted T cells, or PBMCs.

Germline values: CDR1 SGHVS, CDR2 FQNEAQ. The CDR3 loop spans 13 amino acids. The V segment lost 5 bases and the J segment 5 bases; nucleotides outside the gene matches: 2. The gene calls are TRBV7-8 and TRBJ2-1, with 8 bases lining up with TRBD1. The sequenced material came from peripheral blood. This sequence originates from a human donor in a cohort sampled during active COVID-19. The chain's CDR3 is CASSADRDNEQFF. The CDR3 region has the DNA TGTGCCAGCAGCGCGGACAGGGACAATGAGCAGTTCTTC.